This T cell receptor beta chain was obtained from a study of graft-versus-host responses after intestinal transplantation. About the research overall: Recipients received multivisceral, liver-intestinal, or isolated intestinal transplants. Uniformly, recipients were administered anti-thymocyte globulin induction with subsequent tacrolimus and steroids for 2 to 3 years.

Some clones are missing from TCRdb's copy, which holds only in-frame ones; the method was immunoSEQ multiplex PCR. The sample lists under 15,000 clones, 35% occurring once. Responder cells labeled with CFSE (200,000) were co-plated with irradiated stimulator cells labeled with violet dye (200,000). Sorting after the reaction isolated proliferating CFSE-low CD3+CD4+ and CD3+CD8+ responders. Study findings and constraints: Those patients showing graft-donor T cell macrochimerism displayed high graft-versus-host to host-versus-graft clonal ratios in allografts.

This clone was seen a few times. This CDR3 contains 15 residues. Trimming removed 4 bases from V and 2 bases from J, with 16 bases in between. Germline values: CDR1 SGHRS, CDR2 YFSETQ. The sequenced sample was alloreactive CD8+ T cells from a mixed lymphocyte reaction culture, obtained before intestinal transplant. Regarding subset: CFSE-low proliferating T cells sorted from approximately 6-day pre-transplant mixed lymphocyte reaction (GvH or HvG direction). The clonotype was recovered from a human patient who received an intestinal transplant. J is TRBJ2-7 and V is TRBV5-1; possible D gene TRBD1, 6 bases. In DNA, the CDR3 is TGCGCCAGCAGCGTGGACAGAGGGATCGCCTACGAGCAGTACTTC. It encodes CASSVDRGIAYEQYF. Full variable domain (remainder filled in from reference TRBV5-1 and TRBJ2-7): KAGVTQTPRYLIKTRGQQVTLSCSPISGHRSVSWYQQTPGQGLQFLFEYFSETQRNKGNFPGRFSGRQFSNSRSEMNVSTLELGDSALYLCASSVDRGIAYEQYFGPGTRLTVT.